This TCR beta chain was identified in a study of prognosis after radiotherapy for stage I lung cancer. For the study at large: Deemed medically inoperable were all patients with non-small cell lung cancer. Progression was not significant in fewer than 16 patients, whereas several developed distant metastases (median 7 months) after radiotherapy.

Germline assignment: CDR1 MRHNA and CDR2 SNTAGT. The V end lost 6 bases, the J end lost 4 bases, and 13 bases lay between the germline ends. The CDR3 runs to 13 residues. The blood draw at each of two time points yielded six milliliters of peripheral blood. Two-round multiplex PCR on genomic DNA was the method by which TCR beta CDR3 was amplified. The first PCR round targeted every TRBV and TRBJ gene with specific primers. TCRdb called the multiplex PCR reads again in MiXCR, with one record for every CDR3 protein. The sample has roughly 38,000 distinct CDR3 sequences; around a quarter are singletons. Overall study results and limits: Unique TCR clone counts dropped after stereotactic body radiation therapy, from a median of around 10,000 to 6,900.

This clonotype occurred many times. Its target is not known. This clonotype was obtained from a donor aged 50 or older with non-small cell lung cancer. The sample consisted of PBMCs, taken before or after stereotactic body radiation therapy (not recorded which). The chain recombines TRBV6-4 with TRBJ2-7; the D is unclear. The CDR3 here is CASSETTEYEQYF. DNA for the CDR3: TGTGCCAGCAGCGAGACAACCGAATACGAGCAGTACTTC.